The 22 T cell receptor beta chains in this list originate from one sample, sequenced in a study of early T cells in non-severe SARS-CoV-2 infection. TCRdb fed the 5' RACE reads into MiXCR, producing one record per CDR3 protein. The data contain approximately 70,000 distinct CDR3 sequences, about 12% of them singletons. The material sequenced was whole blood. Receptors were obtained from an adult who was a healthcare worker with PCR-confirmed SARS-CoV-2 infection or an uninfected control (not recorded which).

This clonotype was detected many times. The chain carries TRBV29-1 and TRBJ2-7; the D is unclear. The CDR3 has 13 residues. V was shortened by 0 bases and J by 3 bases, with 9 bases between the two germline ends. CDR1 is SQVTM and CDR2 is ANQGSEA in the germline V gene. CDR3: CSVEDPVHYEQYF. The CDR3 DNA reads TGCAGCGTTGAAGATCCAGTTCACTACGAGCAGTACTTC.

This rearrangement joins TRBV29-1 to TRBJ2-5, with TRBD2 matching 7 bases. The J segment lost 4 bases and the V segment lost 7 bases, leaving 12 bases of the junction unmatched. CDR3 length: 14 residues. Germline V CDR1 and CDR2: SQVTM, ANQGSEA. CDR3 nucleotides: TGCAGCGACCTGGGTGCGGGAGCTGGAGAGACCCAGTACTTC. This codes for CSDLGAGAGETQYF.

This clonotype was detected only a few times. The chain combines TRBV16 with TRBJ2-7; possibly TRBD1 for D (6 bases). The V gene's germline CDR1 is KGHSY and CDR2 FQNENV. The CDR3 extends over 15 amino acids. Trimming shortened V by 1 base and J by 2 bases, and 12 bases separated the two germline ends. The CDR3 sequence: CASSQLQGRAYEQYF. DNA of the CDR3: TGTGCCAGCAGCCAATTGCAGGGGCGGGCCTACGAGCAGTACTTC.

The V call is TRBV7-9, the J call TRBJ1-1; 7 nucleotides line up with TRBD1. Germline CDR1 and CDR2: SEHNR and FQNEAQ (reference sequence). The CDR3 totals 13 residues. V lost 6 bases and J lost 3; bases outside the gene matches: 4. CDR3 DNA: TGTGCCAGCAGATTTGACAGGGACACTGAAGCTTTCTTT. As protein: CASRFDRDTEAFF.

This clonotype was found many times. The V and J genes are TRBV5-1 and TRBJ1-5, with 8 bases fitting TRBD1. The CDR3 consists of 16 residues. J gave up 6 bases and V 0 bases, and 8 bases lay outside the gene matches. Germline loops: CDR1 SGHRS, CDR2 YFSETQ. The DNA for the CDR3 is TGCGCCAGCAGCTTGGACAGACAGGGGTCGGGTCAGCCCCAGCATTTT. This sequence encodes CASSLDRQGSGQPQHF.

At least ten counts were recorded for this clonotype. Germline and junction disagree at one end, which may indicate a read error. J is TRBJ1-2 and V is TRBV12-5; perhaps TRBD1 as D (5 bases). This CDR3 spans 12 amino acids. Germline V gene sequence: CDR1 LGHNT, CDR2 FRNRAP. The CDR3 coding sequence is TGTGCTAGTGGTCCGGGGACGGCGACGATGCTCTTC. Translating it yields CASGPGTATMLF.

V and J are TRBV5-1 and TRBJ1-4, with 8 positions matching TRBD1. The V and J ends lost 4 bases and 8 bases, in that order; junction bases with no gene match: 10. Germline V gives CDR1 SGHRS, CDR2 YFSETQ. This CDR3 has 15 amino acids. The DNA for the CDR3 is TGCGCCAGCAGCGCGAGAGGACAGGGTGGCGAAAAACTGTTTTTT. Translating gives CASSARGQGGEKLFF.

This clonotype was detected ten times or more. V gene TRBV11-2 combines with J gene TRBJ1-6; D remains unclear. The V gene lost 5 bases and the J gene lost 11 bases, with 13 bases spanning the gap. Germline assignment: CDR1 SGHAT and CDR2 FQNNGV. The CDR3 totals 13 residues. CDR3 amino acids: CASSHYSAPPLHF. The CDR3 nucleotides are TGTGCCAGCAGCCATTACAGCGCGCCACCCCTCCACTTT.

This clonotype was found many times. This chain links TRBV12-3 or TRBV12-4 with TRBJ1-5; D may be TRBD1 (5 bases). Trimming took off 0 bases at V and 3 bases at J, with 12 bases between the two ends. The CDR3 covers 16 residues. CDR3 nucleotide sequence: TGTGCCAGCAGTTTAGCGGGGCAGCTATTCAATCAGCCCCAGCATTTT. Translating gives CASSLAGQLFNQPQHF.

This chain connects TRBV20-1 to TRBJ2-5; D gene ambiguous. The V gene's germline CDR1 is DFQATT and CDR2 SNEGSKA (reference sequence). V lost 6 bases and J lost 2, with 10 bases in between. This CDR3 region has 12 residues. CDR3 DNA: TGCAGTGCGAGGACCCTGCAAGAGACCCAGTACTTC. Translating it yields CSARTLQETQYF.

This clonotype turned up a few times. The V gene is TRBV29-1, the J gene TRBJ2-1, with D unresolved. In germline, CDR1 is SQVTM, CDR2 ANQGSEA. The CDR3 runs 11 residues. Trimming cost V 0 bases and J 10 bases, with 7 bases left between them. DNA for the CDR3: TGCAGCGTTGAAGACCCTCCCGAGCAGTTCTTC. Translating it yields CSVEDPPEQFF.

This clonotype was recorded many times. The V call is TRBV4-2, the J call TRBJ2-5; TRBD2 aligns across 7 bases. Germline values: CDR1 LGHNA, CDR2 YNFKEQ. The CDR3 sequence is 19 residues long. Trimming at V came to 4 bases and at J to 3 bases, leaving 20 bases not matched to a gene. The CDR3 bases are TGTGCCAGCAGCCCCCACGTCAGGGCGGGGGAGACGGGCGAAGAGACCCAGTACTTC. This encodes CASSPHVRAGETGEETQYF.

This clonotype was seen more than once but under ten times. The chain combines TRBV3-1 with TRBJ2-1, with TRBD1 identical over 8 bases. There are 13 residues in the CDR3. The junction had 2 bases not matched to a gene; V was cut back by 4 bases and J by 6 bases. CDR1 is LGHDT, CDR2 YNNKEL, per germline (reference sequence). The CDR3 DNA is TGTGCCAGCAGCCCTACAGGGGGCAATGAGCAGTTCTTC. It yields the protein CASSPTGGNEQFF.

CDR3 sequence reads: CASSFAGTVRGYTF. In DNA, the CDR3 is TGTGCCAGCAGCTTCGCGGGGACGGTCCGAGGCTACACCTTC. The rearrangement links TRBV7-2 to TRBJ1-2, with D possibly matching TRBD1 (5 bases). Looked up from germline, CDR1 is SGHTA and CDR2 is FQGNSA. CDR3 length: 14 amino acids. V dropped 3 bases and J dropped 8 bases, with 16 bases sitting between them.

The gene calls are TRBV5-4 and TRBJ2-5, with 12 bases that match TRBD2. This CDR3 spans 17 amino acids. In germline, CDR1 is SGHNT, CDR2 YYREEE (reference sequence). J gave up 1 base and V 5 bases, and 9 bases lay outside the gene matches. CDR3 residues: CASSPGLAGPFQETQYF. CDR3 DNA: TGTGCCAGCAGTCCCGGACTAGCGGGGCCCTTCCAAGAGACCCAGTACTTC.

The chain has TRBV6-2 or TRBV6-3 and TRBJ2-7; D uncertain. V was pared by 2 bases and J by 3 bases, with 5 bases between. Germline lookup yields CDR1 MNHEY and CDR2 SVGEGT. The CDR3 length is 12 residues. The CDR3 nucleotides read TGTGCCAGCAGTTACCACAGCTACGAGCAGTACTTC. Translation: CASSYHSYEQYF.

The rearrangement links TRBV11-2 to TRBJ1-2; tentative D call: TRBD1 (6 bases). Germline CDR1 and CDR2: SGHAT and FQNNGV. This CDR3 region has 16 residues. Trimming took off 7 bases at V and 4 bases at J, with 22 bases between the two ends. CDR3 in amino acids: CASTPLGGAGGYGYTF. The CDR3, as DNA: TGTGCCAGCACTCCTTTGGGGGGGGCTGGAGGCTATGGCTACACCTTC.

This clonotype was observed many times. The rearrangement uses TRBV14 and TRBJ2-7; no clear D. The ends were cut back, 2 bases at V and 1 base at J, with 6 bases in the middle. CDR3 size: 13 residues. Germline CDR1 SGHDN, CDR2 FVKESK. CDR3 nucleotides: TGTGCCAGCAGCCAATCCAATTCCTACGAGCAGTACTTC. Translated: CASSQSNSYEQYF.

As regards this clonotype: Sequence at one end of the junction differs from germline and may be a read error. The chain couples TRBV6-1 to TRBJ2-3, with 9 nucleotides matching TRBD1. Germline CDR1 and CDR2: MNHNS and SASEGT. This CDR3 spans 14 amino acids. CDR3 amino acids: CAGRDRVNTDTQYF. CDR3 sequence (DNA): TGTGCCGGACGGGACAGGGTCAACACAGATACACAGTATTTT.

The table lists this clonotype with many counts. Compared with germline, one end of the junction differs, possibly owing to a read error. J is TRBJ2-1 and V is TRBV11-2; D is uncertain. This CDR3 is 13 amino acids long. Germline V gene data show CDR1 as SGHAT and CDR2 as FQNNGV. CDR3 loop: CASSLEMVRWQFF. The CDR3, as DNA: TGTGCCAGCAGCCTAGAGATGGTTCGTTGGCAGTTCTTC.

This clonotype has at least ten counts. This rearrangement joins TRBV3-1 to TRBJ2-3; D is undetermined. The CDR3 has 14 amino acids. Germline CDR1 is LGHDT and CDR2 is YNNKEL (reference sequence). V shed 1 base and J shed 3 bases, with 8 bases lying between them. For the CDR3, the DNA is TGTGCCAGCAGCCAAGGGGTAGCTACAGATACGCAGTATTTT. Amino acids: CASSQGVATDTQYF.

Regarding this clonotype: At one end the junction does not follow the germline gene, possibly because of a read error. This chain connects TRBV6-1 to TRBJ2-3; D possibly matches TRBD1 or TRBD2 (5 bases each). The CDR3 is made up of 14 amino acids. Germline loops: CDR1 MNHNS, CDR2 SASEGT. This CDR3 reads CVSRDLGYTDTQYF. The CDR3 DNA reads as TGTGTCAGCAGGGACCTGGGGTACACAGATACGCAGTATTTT.